This T cell receptor (beta chain) was captured by sequencing in a study of blood T cell repertoires in COVID-19. Between the trimmed V and J ends, which lost 7 bases and 0 bases, there was a span of 9 bases. CDR3 length: 13 residues. CDR1 is MNHEY, CDR2 SVGAGI, per germline. The table came from immunoSEQ multiplex PCR; TCRdb's copy has only in-frame clones and leaves some out. The data contain fewer than 350,000 clones, roughly 90% of them singletons. Participants were aged about 18 to 90 years, lived in 24 US areas, and enrolled virtually. Exposed participants came across a COVID-19 case within 2 weeks before study entry.

The J gene is TRBJ1-1, the V gene TRBV6-5, with a tentative D call TRBD1 (5 bases). The sequencing sample was made of PBMCs or T cells enriched from blood (not recorded which). This clonotype was obtained from a woman aged 30 to 39 who had been exposed to COVID-19. CDR3 sequence (DNA): TGTGCCAGCAAGGACACCCTGAACACTGAAGCTTTCTTT. Translation gives CASKDTLNTEAFF.